This T cell receptor (beta chain) emerged from a study of CD8 T cells in Susac syndrome. Study background: Patients with Susac syndrome were therapy-naive, treated with corticosteroids, or treated with intravenous immunoglobulin alone when blood was collected.

Details on this clonotype: Its matching antigen is unknown.

General study results and limits: The study recognized that its TCR sequencing and HLA analysis covered a relatively small number of individuals.

Reverse transcription of roughly 0.5 to 1 ug RNA was carried out with random hexamers. By means of immunoSEQ multiplex PCR, TCR beta CDR3 spanning 54 Vbeta and 13 Jbeta underwent amplification. From the immunoSEQ multiplex PCR reads, TCRdb called clonotypes with MiXCR, one entry per CDR3 protein. In the table there are roughly 100,000 distinct CDR3 sequences, approximately 94% of which are singletons. The germline V gene has CDR1 MGHRA and CDR2 YSYEKL. This CDR3 is built from 14 residues. Trimming cost V 3 bases and J 0 bases, with 5 bases left between them. It was negative isolation that provided the CD8+ and CD4+ T cells, whereas TEMRA cells were enriched by FACS.

The source material was CD8+ T cells from PBMCs. V is TRBV4-1 and J is TRBJ2-2; no firm D call. The source of this sequence is a human donor with Susac syndrome. CDR3 sequence reads: CASSHGPNTGELFF. The CDR3 DNA follows: TGCGCCAGCAGCCATGGACCGAACACCGGGGAGCTGTTTTTT.